The following is a T cell receptor (beta chain) sequence with its context. Its antigen is currently not known. Qualities for individual bases were not recorded, and no much larger clone is one base off. Libraries were built with the immunoSEQ multiplex PCR assay. As for how the authors treated the data: A statistical classification framework was developed to diagnose cytomegalovirus status using the catalog of TCR beta chain sequences. The clones in this table, taken by TCRdb from immuneACCESS, are in-frame only. Not every clone is retained; where verified, under half of the shortfall comes from an unresolved V gene, and the cause of the rest is unknown. Clone size and the V and J calls come from that table; the DNA yielded D and trimming. Recorded for this sample are some 110,000 clones; 88% of them occurred a single time. About 2% of the sample is in the top ten clones. These data are taken from a study of cytomegalovirus exposure and HLA in healthy donors (dated by TCRdb to about 2017). About the full investigation: A later analysis indicated that the roughly 120 validation repertoires were generated on the platform also employed for the roughly 730 repertoires of the first cohort. The study was designed to test whether signatures of past pathogen exposure could be identified by cataloging public T cell receptors. Along with the approximately 650-subject first cohort, a separate validation cohort of over a hundred different subjects was used. To predict cytomegalovirus infection status, the study brought together high-throughput TCR immunosequencing, statistical association of individual TCRs with disease status, and machine learning.

Donors formed part of the validation cohort, which comprised about 120 subjects and was distinct from the first cohort of 670 or so subjects. Study-wide conclusions, independent of this receptor: All 120 repertoires were used to score co-occurrence in the validation cohort in a later analysis, because that analysis had no HLA typing for the cohort. Of the cluster scores, about 94% were above 0 in a later analysis, which found that TCRs clustered in the first cohort also tended to co-occur in the 95 to 150 validation repertoires. The study gave a list of about 160 TCR beta chains associated with cytomegalovirus. Most TCR sequences were observed very rarely across donors, whereas some public TCRs were present in many individuals. Three of the identified cytomegalovirus-associated TCR beta chains were confirmed in vitro to be specific for cytomegalovirus antigens. The classifier was reported to diagnose cytomegalovirus status with high specificity and sensitivity in both the original cohort and the validation cohort. According to the authors, the approach could potentially be generalized to other disease states and immunological phenotypes.

Sequencing input: PBMCs. This clonotype was sampled from a woman aged 18-29 years in good health and CMV-seropositive.

The DNA reads as follows: TGTGCCAGCAGCAAGAGTCCCGGGACAGGGAACGGCTCACCCCTCCACTTT. This is translated as CASSKSPGTGNGSPLHF. Recombination joined TRBV21-1 with TRBJ1-6; the listed D gene, TRBD1, was not tested against the DNA. TRBV21-1 is a documented pseudogene. Spanning cysteine to phenylalanine, the CDR3 consists of 17 amino acids. Only the CDR3 DNA is retained, 51 bases long and in frame from the first base.